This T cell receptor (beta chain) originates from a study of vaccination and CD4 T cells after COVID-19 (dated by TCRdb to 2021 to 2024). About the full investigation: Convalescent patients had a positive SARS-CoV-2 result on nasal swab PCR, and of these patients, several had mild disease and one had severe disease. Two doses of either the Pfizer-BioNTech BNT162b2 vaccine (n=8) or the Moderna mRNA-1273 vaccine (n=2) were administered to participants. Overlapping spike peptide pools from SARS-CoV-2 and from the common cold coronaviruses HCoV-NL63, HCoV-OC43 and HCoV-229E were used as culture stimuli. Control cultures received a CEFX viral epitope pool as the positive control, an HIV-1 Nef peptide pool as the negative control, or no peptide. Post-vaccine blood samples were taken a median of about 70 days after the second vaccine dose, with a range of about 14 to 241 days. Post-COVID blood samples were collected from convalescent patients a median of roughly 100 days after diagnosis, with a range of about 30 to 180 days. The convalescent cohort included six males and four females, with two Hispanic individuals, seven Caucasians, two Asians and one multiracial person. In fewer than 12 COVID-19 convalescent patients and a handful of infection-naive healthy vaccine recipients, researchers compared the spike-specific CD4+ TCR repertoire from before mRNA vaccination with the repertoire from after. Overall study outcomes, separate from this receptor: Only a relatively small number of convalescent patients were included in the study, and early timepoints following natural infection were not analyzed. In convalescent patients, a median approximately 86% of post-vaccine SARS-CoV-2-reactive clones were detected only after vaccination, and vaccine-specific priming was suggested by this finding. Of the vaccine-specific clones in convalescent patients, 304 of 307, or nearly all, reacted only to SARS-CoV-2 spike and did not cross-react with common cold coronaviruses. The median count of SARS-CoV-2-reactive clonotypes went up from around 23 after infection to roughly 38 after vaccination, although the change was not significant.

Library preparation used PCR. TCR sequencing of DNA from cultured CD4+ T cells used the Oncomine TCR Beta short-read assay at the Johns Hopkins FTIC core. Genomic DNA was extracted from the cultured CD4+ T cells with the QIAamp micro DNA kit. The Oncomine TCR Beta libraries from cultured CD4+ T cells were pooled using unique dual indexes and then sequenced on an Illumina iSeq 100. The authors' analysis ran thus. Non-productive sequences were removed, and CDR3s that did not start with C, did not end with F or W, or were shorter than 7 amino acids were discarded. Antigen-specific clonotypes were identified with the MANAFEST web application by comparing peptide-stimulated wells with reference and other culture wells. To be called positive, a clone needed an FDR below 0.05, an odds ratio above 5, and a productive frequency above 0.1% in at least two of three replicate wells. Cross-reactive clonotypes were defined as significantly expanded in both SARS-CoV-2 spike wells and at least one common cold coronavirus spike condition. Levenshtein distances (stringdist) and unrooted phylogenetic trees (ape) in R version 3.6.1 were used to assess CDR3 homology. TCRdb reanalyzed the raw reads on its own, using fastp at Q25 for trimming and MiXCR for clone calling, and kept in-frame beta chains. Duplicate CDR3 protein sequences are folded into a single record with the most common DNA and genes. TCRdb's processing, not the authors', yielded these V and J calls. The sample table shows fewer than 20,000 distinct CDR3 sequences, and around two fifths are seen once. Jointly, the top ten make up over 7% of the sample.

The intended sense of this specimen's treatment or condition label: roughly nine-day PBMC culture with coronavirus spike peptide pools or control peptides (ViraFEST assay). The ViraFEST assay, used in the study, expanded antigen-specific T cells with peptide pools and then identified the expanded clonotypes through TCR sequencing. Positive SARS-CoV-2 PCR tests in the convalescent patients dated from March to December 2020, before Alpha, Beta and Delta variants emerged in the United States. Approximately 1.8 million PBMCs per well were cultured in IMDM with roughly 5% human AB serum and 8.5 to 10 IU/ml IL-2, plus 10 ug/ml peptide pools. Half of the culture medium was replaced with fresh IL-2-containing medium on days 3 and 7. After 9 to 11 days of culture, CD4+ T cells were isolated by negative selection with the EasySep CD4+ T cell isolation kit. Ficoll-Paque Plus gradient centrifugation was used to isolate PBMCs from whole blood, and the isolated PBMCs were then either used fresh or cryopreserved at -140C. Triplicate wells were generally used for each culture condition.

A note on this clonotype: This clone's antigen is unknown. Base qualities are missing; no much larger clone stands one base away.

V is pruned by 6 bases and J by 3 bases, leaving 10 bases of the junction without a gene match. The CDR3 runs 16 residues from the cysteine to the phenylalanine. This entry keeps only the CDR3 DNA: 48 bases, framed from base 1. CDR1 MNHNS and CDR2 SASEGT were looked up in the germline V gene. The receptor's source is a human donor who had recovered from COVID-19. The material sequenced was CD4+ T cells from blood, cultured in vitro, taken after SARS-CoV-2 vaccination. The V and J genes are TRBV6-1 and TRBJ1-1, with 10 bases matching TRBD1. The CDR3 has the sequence CASSRQGAIADTEAFF. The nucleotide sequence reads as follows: TGTGCCAGCAGCCGACAGGGGGCGATTGCGGACACTGAAGCTTTCTTT.